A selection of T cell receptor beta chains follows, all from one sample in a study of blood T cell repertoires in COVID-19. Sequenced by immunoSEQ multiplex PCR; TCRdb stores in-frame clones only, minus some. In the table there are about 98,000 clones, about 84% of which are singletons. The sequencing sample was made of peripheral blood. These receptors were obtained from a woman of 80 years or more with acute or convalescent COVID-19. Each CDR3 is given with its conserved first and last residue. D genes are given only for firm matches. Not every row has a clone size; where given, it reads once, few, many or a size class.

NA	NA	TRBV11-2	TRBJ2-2	TGTGCCAGCCGGACCGGCAGGGCATTCAGCGAGGACACCGGGGAGCTGTTTTTT	CASRTGRAFSEDTGELFF
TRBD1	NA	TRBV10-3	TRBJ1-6	TGTGCCATCAGTGGGGGACAGGGGTATGGGAATTCACCCCTCCACTTT	CAISGGQGYGNSPLHF
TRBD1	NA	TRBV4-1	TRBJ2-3	TGCGCCAGCAGCCCCGCTGGACAGGGAGGCACAGATACGCAGTATTTT	CASSPAGQGGTDTQYF
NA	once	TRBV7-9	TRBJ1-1	TGTGCCAGCAGCTTGGGCGGGGGGGCGAACTCTGAAGCTTTCTTT	CASSLGGGANSEAFF
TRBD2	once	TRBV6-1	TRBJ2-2	TGTGCCAGCAGTGAACTAGCGGGGGTTCAAACCGGGGAGCTGTTTTTT	CASSELAGVQTGELFF
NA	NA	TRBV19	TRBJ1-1	TGTGCCAGTAGTATAGTGCAGGGGCCGAACACTGAAGCTTTCTTT	CASSIVQGPNTEAFF
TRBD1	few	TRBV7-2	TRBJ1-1	TGTGCCAGCAGCTTAGATACAGGGGGGAACACTGAAGCTTTCTTT	CASSLDTGGNTEAFF
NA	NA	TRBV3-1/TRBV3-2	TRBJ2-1	TGTGCCAGCAGCCAAGAATCTGTGTTCTACAATGAGCAGTTCTTC	CASSQESVFYNEQFF
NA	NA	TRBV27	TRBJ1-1	TGTGCCAGCAGTTTACAGGGAGGTGAAATTGGAGCTTTCTTT	CASSLQGGEIGAFF
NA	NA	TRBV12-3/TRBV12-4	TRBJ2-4	TGTGCCAGCAGCAAGGGGCCCATTCAGTACTTC	CASSKGPIQYF
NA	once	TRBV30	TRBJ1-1	TGTGCCTGGAGTGTACTGGGGCGGAACACTGAAGCTTTCTTT	CAWSVLGRNTEAFF
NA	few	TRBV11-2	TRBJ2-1	TGTGCCAGCAGCACCGGACACCTATACAATGAGCAGTTCTTC	CASSTGHLYNEQFF
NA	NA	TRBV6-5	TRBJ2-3	TGTGCCAGCAGATATACTGGGCAGGGGCGAGATACGCAGTATTTT	CASRYTGQGRDTQYF
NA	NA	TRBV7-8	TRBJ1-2	TGTGCCAGCAGCTTAGGTTTCGGTGGCTACACCTTC	CASSLGFGGYTF
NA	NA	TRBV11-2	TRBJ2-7	TGTGCCAGCAGCCCACTCACAGGGTATCGGGAGCAGTACTTC	CASSPLTGYREQYF
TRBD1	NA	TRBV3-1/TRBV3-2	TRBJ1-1	TGTGCCAGCAGGGACAGGGCAGCGGACACTGAAGCTTTCTTT	CASRDRAADTEAFF
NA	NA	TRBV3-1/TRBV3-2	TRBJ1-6	TGTGCCAGCAGCCCCCTCCGGGATTCACCCCTCCACTTT	CASSPLRDSPLHF
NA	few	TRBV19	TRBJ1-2	TGTGCCAGTAGTATCCGGGACACCTATGGCTACACCTTC	CASSIRDTYGYTF
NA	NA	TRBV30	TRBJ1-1	TGTGCCTGGACAGGGGTGGCCACTGAAGCTTTCTTT	CAWTGVATEAFF
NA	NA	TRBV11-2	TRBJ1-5	TGTGCCAGCAGCTTACAGGGGAATCAGCCCCAGCATTTT	CASSLQGNQPQHF
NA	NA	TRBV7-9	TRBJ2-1	TGTGCCAGCAGCTGGCCGGGACATAAGTTCTTC	CASSWPGHKFF
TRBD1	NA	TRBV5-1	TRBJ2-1	TGCGCCAGCAGCTTGTGGTCCGGGACAGGGGACAATGAGCAGTTCTTC	CASSLWSGTGDNEQFF
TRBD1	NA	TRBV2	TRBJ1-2	TGTGCCAGCAGAACCGGGACAGGGAACTATGGCTACACCTTC	CASRTGTGNYGYTF
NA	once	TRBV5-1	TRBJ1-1	TGCGCCAGCAGCTTGGCTCAGGGAGGCACTGAAGCTTTCTTT	CASSLAQGGTEAFF
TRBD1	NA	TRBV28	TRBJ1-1	TGTGCCAGCAGTCCTGTGACAGGGTCTGCGAACACTGAAGCTTTCTTT	CASSPVTGSANTEAFF
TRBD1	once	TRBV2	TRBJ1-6	TGTGCCAGCAGCTCTTCCCGACAGGGGAATTCACCCCTCCACTTT	CASSSSRQGNSPLHF
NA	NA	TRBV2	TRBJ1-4	TGTGCCAGCAGTGAAAGGGGGAAACTGTTTTTT	CASSERGKLFF
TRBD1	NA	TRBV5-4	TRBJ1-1	TGTGCCGGCGGGACAGGGGGGAAGAACACTGAAGCTTTCTTT	CAGGTGGKNTEAFF
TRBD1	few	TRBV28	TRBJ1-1	TGTGCCAGCAGTTCACTTGGGACAGGGTACACTGAAGCTTTCTTT	CASSSLGTGYTEAFF
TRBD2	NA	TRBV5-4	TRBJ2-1	TGTGCCAGCAGCCCTACTAGCGGACGCTACAATGAGCAGTTCTTC	CASSPTSGRYNEQFF
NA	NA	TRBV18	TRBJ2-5	TGTGCCAGCTCTTTCGGTGGGCTAGCCCAAGAGACCCAGTACTTC	CASSFGGLAQETQYF
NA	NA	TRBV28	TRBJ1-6	TGTGCCAGCAGTAGCACAGGTCTTACACCCCTCCACTTT	CASSSTGLTPLHF
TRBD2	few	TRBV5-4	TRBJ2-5	TGTGCCAGCATGTCTACGGCGAGCGGGGGGGCCCGGGAGACCCAGTACTTC	CASMSTASGGARETQYF
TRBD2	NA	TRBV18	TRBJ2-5	TGTGCCAGCTCACCACCACCTTGGACTAGCGGGGAAGAGACCCAGTACTTC	CASSPPPWTSGEETQYF
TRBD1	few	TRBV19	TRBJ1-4	TGTGCCAGTAGTACCGGGGACAGGAAGAATGAAAAACTGTTTTTT	CASSTGDRKNEKLFF
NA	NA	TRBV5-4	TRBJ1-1	TGTGCCAGCAGCTTGGATGGAGGGCGATCCTCTGAAGCTTTCTTT	CASSLDGGRSSEAFF
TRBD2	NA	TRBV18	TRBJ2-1	TGTGCCAGCTCACCAGTAGCGGGGGCTGGGAATGAGCAGTTCTTC	CASSPVAGAGNEQFF
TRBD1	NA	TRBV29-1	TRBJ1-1	TGCAGCGTTGACAGACAGGGGGCAGGGAACACTGAAGCTTTCTTT	CSVDRQGAGNTEAFF
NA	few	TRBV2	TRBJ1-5	TGTGCCAGCAGTGAAAGTAGAGGGAGCAATCAGCCCCAGCATTTT	CASSESRGSNQPQHF
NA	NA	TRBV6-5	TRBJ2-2	TGTGCCACCAGGGCCGACACCGGGGAGCTGTTTTTT	CATRADTGELFF
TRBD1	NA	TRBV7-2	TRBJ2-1	TGTGCCAGCAGCTCCCCCGGGACAGGGGGAAATGAGCAGTTCTTC	CASSSPGTGGNEQFF
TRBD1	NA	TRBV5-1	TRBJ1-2	TGCGCCAGCAGCCTAATGACAGGGGGCCCCTATGGCTACACCTTC	CASSLMTGGPYGYTF
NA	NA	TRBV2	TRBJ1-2	TGTGCCAGCACCCTACAGGGTAACTATGGCTACACCTTC	CASTLQGNYGYTF
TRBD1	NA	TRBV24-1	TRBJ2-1	TGTGCCACCAGTTCGGGACAGGCGGGGTCCAATGAGCAGTTCTTC	CATSSGQAGSNEQFF
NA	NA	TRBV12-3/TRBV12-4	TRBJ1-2	TGTGCCAGCAGTTTTGGCGGTTATGGCTACACCTTC	CASSFGGYGYTF
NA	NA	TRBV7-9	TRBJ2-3	TGTGCCAGCAGCCTTATCGGTAGCACAGATACGCAGTATTTT	CASSLIGSTDTQYF
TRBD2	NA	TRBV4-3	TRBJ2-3	TGCGCCAGCAGCCAAGAGGTCAGGGAGGGTACGCAGTATTTT	CASSQEVREGTQYF
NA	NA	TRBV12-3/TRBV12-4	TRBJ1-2	TGTGCCAGCAGCAACACCTATGGCTACACCTTC	CASSNTYGYTF
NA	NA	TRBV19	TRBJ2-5	TGTGCCAGTAGTAACCAGGGGAGCCGGGAGACCCAGTACTTC	CASSNQGSRETQYF
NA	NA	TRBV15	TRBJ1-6	TGTGCCACCAGCAGAGTCAGGGGCACTAATTCACCCCTCCACTTT	CATSRVRGTNSPLHF
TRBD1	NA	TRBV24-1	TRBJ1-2	TGTGCCACCAGTGGACGACAGGGGAGGGCTAACTATGGCTACACCTTC	CATSGRQGRANYGYTF
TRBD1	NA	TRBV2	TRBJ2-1	TGTGCCAGCAGTGGGTGGACAGGGAAGTACAATGAGCAGTTCTTC	CASSGWTGKYNEQFF